This T cell receptor (beta chain) was obtained from a study of T cell responses to AZD1222 COVID-19 vaccine. This table comes from immunoSEQ multiplex PCR, and its TCRdb copy is limited to in-frame clones, with some not included. The sample records 200,000 or so clones, approximately 90% being singletons. V lost 6 bases, J lost 2 bases, and 11 bases lay in between. This CDR3 has 13 residues. CDR1 is LNHDA, CDR2 SQIVND, per germline (reference sequence). The specimen was peripheral blood, collected on day 0 of AZD1222 vaccination. The sequence was collected from an adult in good health. V is TRBV19 and J is TRBJ2-7, with D unclear. CDR3 sequence: CASRSPTTYEQYF. CDR3 sequence (DNA): TGTGCCAGTAGATCTCCCACGACCTACGAGCAGTACTTC.